The TCR beta chain under discussion was sequenced for a study of blood T cell repertoires in COVID-19. Measured with immunoSEQ multiplex PCR; TCRdb has only the in-frame clones, and not every one. The table has 200,000 to 250,000 clones, approximately 84% seen once. The CDR3 extends over 15 amino acids. CDR1 and CDR2 from the germline V gene are KGHDR and SFDVKD. V shed 5 bases and J 3 bases; nucleotides not matched to a gene: 8. The chain couples TRBV24-1 to TRBJ1-1; 7 bases align to TRBD1. Sequences were obtained from peripheral blood. The TCR originated in a man between 35 and 55 years old with acute or convalescent COVID-19. The DNA of the CDR3 is TGTGCCACCAGTGGGAAGGGGGCAGGGGACACTGAAGCTTTCTTT. Amino acids: CATSGKGAGDTEAFF.